The present TCR beta chain was sequenced within a study of T cell repertoires in ileal Crohn's disease. Overall study findings and caveats: Clonal expansions were more frequent in active smokers than non-smokers at surgery. Endoscopy was done a median about seven months after surgery. Sorted CD8 T cells held more high-frequency clones than CD4.

Trimming removed 3 bases from V and 0 bases from J; junction bases left unmatched: 3. Germline-derived CDR1 and CDR2 are SGHRS and YFSETQ. This CDR3 has 17 amino acids. As concerns this clone: As yet, its antigen is unknown.

Clones were read by immunoSEQ multiplex PCR, and TCRdb kept only the in-frame ones, dropping some. The data contain fewer than 2,000 clones, around 88% of them seen just once; the ten biggest clones take up roughly 6.6%. This sample's time point: neoterminal ileum biopsy at postoperative endoscopy, about 6 months after surgery. The sequencing sample was made of ileal tissue. This TCR came from an adult with Crohn's disease. The chain joins TRBV5-1 to TRBJ2-1; 13 bases are a match to TRBD2. The CDR3 DNA reads TGCGCCAGCAGCTGGACTAGCGGGAGCCCCTCCTACAATGAGCAGTTCTTC. Translation gives CASSWTSGSPSYNEQFF.